The sequence of this T cell receptor (beta chain) was determined in a study of regulatory T cells in long-lasting Graves disease. At the level of the study: Positive TSH receptor antibodies alongside over 5 years of antithyroid drugs were what marked Graves' disease as persistent.

The time point was: persistent/refractory GD, antithyroid drugs over 5 years with positive TRAb. RNA extracted from PBMCs served as the sequencing template. Criteria from the American Thyroid Association guidelines were applied to diagnose Graves' disease. Patients came through an endocrinology department, and that department was in Xi'an, China. An approximately 10-milliliter sample of peripheral blood was drawn into EDTA tubes. V was pared by 2 bases and J by 3 bases, with 10 bases between. Germline V gene lookup returns CDR1 MDHEN and CDR2 SYDVKM. The CDR3 has 14 amino acids. At least ten counts were recorded for this clonotype. Combining iRepertoire HTBI primers with Arm-PCR of CDR3 regions, the authors built TCR beta libraries. TCRdb analysed the multiplex PCR reads with MiXCR anew, one entry per CDR3 protein. Here the sample spans roughly 400,000 distinct CDR3 sequences, around 23% being singletons.

The source was peripheral blood mononuclear cells (PBMCs), collected when the disease was refractory, from a patient treated with antithyroid drugs. The clonotype was recovered from a female donor with Graves disease. The V and J genes are TRBV28 and TRBJ1-2, with D uncertain. CDR3 sequence reads: CASSLTVGDYGYTF. The CDR3 DNA sequence: TGTGCCAGCAGTTTAACCGTAGGCGACTATGGCTACACCTTC.